This T cell receptor beta chain was observed in a study of regulatory and conventional T cells in RAG deficiency. This table comes from immunoSEQ multiplex PCR, and its TCRdb copy is limited to in-frame clones, with some not included. The sample contains under 25,000 clones, around 96% of which appear only once. General observations from the study: Treg unique TCR beta sequences were about 100-fold fewer in Omenn syndrome and CID/AS patients than controls. Patient subsets had shorter CDR3s; Omenn Treg-Tconv overlap exceeded 80%.

As regards this clone: Its target is unknown.

The sorted conventional CD4+ T cells were CD25-low and CD127-high, with genomic DNA sequenced. This CDR3 comprises 15 residues. J gave up 4 bases and V 4 bases, and 8 bases lay outside the gene matches. Germline CDR1 is SQVTM and CDR2 is ANQGSEA. These records were also assigned to another study, of regulatory T cells. That source reports: The PCR used 52 TRBV and 13 TRBJ primers. Regulatory T cells showed the strongest V-J pair restriction and V/J gene skewing among patient repertoires.

The sequence was obtained from a human donor in good health. Sequencing was carried out using CD25- CD4+ T cells sorted from blood. The chain employs TRBV29-1 and TRBJ1-1; 11 bases are shared with TRBD1. Here the CDR3 DNA reads TGCAGCGTTGGGGGGACAGGGGGTAGCGGCACTGAAGCTTTCTTT. Translated, it gives CSVGGTGGSGTEAFF.